This T cell receptor (beta chain) is from a study of cytomegalovirus exposure and HLA in healthy donors. Researchers ran the PCR with 60 Vbeta and 13 Jbeta primers. Original data processing: Later, some 75 million unique TCR beta chains were counted in an analysis, and 10 million to 12 million of them were shared. TCRdb keeps only in-frame clones here, not all; method: immunoSEQ multiplex PCR. For V, J and clone size, that table is used; D and trimming come from the DNA. The table has approximately 160,000 clones, around 72% seen once. With 1 base removed from V and 2 bases from J, the gap between germline ends came to 5 bases. This CDR3 spans 13 amino acids. From germline, CDR1 is SGHTA and CDR2 FQGNSA. Whole-study results and caveats: In a later analysis, TCR association rates varied by HLA locus: DRB1 most, HLA-C fewest. A later analysis reportedly found that, within productive TCRs, an Asian-associated ancestry cluster had fewer N-insertions than the mean observed across the roughly 670 donors. In a later analysis, TCR beta V- and J-gene trimming showed a link to a missense DCLRE1C variant.

Details on this clone: What it recognizes is unknown. The sample contains more than one DNA sequence encoding this CDR3.

The receptor was isolated from a man aged 45-65 years in good health and CMV-seronegative. The sample consisted of PBMCs. V is TRBV7-2 and J is TRBJ1-2; D remains unclear. The CDR3 nucleotides read TGTGCCAGCAGCTTAGGGCAGAACTATGGCTACACCTTC. Translated: CASSLGQNYGYTF.